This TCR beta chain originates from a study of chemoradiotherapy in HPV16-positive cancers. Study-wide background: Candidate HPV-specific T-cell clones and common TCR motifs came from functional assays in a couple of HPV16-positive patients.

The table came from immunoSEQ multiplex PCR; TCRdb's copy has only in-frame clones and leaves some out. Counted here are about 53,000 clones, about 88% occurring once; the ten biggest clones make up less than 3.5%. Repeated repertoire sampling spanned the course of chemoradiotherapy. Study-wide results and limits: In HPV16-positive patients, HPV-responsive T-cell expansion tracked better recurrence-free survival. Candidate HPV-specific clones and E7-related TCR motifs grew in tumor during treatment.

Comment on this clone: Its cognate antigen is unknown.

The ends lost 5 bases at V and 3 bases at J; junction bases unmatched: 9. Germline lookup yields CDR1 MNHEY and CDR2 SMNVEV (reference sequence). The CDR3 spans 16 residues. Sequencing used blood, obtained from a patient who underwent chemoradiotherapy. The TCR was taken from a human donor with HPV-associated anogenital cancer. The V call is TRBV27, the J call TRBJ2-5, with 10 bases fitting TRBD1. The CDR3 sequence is CASSPRQGAGEETQYF. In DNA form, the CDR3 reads TGTGCCAGCAGTCCGCGACAGGGGGCCGGCGAAGAGACCCAGTACTTC.